The rows below give T cell receptor beta chains drawn from one sample of a study of CD8+CD57+ T cells in acquired aplastic anemia. In TCRdb, the reads were re-called with MiXCR into one record per CDR3 protein. The profile shows 300,000 or so distinct CDR3 sequences, approximately 55% of them singletons. Sequencing input: sorted CD4+, CD8+, or CD8+CD57+ T cells (not recorded which) from PBMCs. Every receptor here comes from a human donor with severe aplastic anemia or a healthy control (not recorded which). CDR3s include the opening cysteine and the closing phenylalanine or tryptophan. Each record gives: CDR3 protein, CDR3 DNA, V gene, J gene, clone size, D gene. The D gene is left open where the match is weak. Some rows mark clone size as missing; the rest say once, few, many or name a class of expanded clone.

CSARPDRAGSPLHF,TGCAGTGCCAGACCTGACAGGGCGGGCTCACCCCTCCACTTT,TRBV20-1,TRBJ1-6,many,TRBD1
CASRIGGEDTEKLFF,TGTGCCAGCAGAATCGGAGGGGAGGACACTGAAAAACTGTTTTTT,TRBV7-6,TRBJ1-4,-,-
CASSVGVDYGYTF,TGTGCCAGCAGTGTCGGGGTGGACTATGGCTACACCTTC,TRBV6-1,TRBJ1-2,-,-
CSANRPGGGNTIYF,TGCAGTGCGAACCGCCCTGGAGGGGGAAACACCATATATTTT,TRBV20-1,TRBJ1-3,-,-
CASSLGPGVNTEAFF,TGCGCCAGCAGCTTGGGTCCAGGGGTGAACACTGAAGCTTTCTTT,TRBV5-1,TRBJ1-1,many,-
CSAIIGRNQPQYF,TGCAGTGCTATTATTGGCAGGAATCAGCCCCAGTACTTC,TRBV20-1,TRBJ2-5,-,-
CSARVIQGEGETQYF,TGCAGTGCTAGAGTTATCCAGGGGGAAGGGGAGACCCAGTACTTC,TRBV20-1,TRBJ2-5,-,TRBD1
CASSIKGLTYEQYF,TGTGCCAGTAGTATAAAGGGTTTAACGTACGAGCAGTACTTC,TRBV19,TRBJ2-7,once,-
CATSRDRYQGANEQFF,TGTGCCACCAGCAGAGATAGGTACCAGGGGGCGAATGAGCAGTTCTTC,TRBV15,TRBJ2-1,-,TRBD1
CASSLEGHYNSPLHF,TGTGCCAGCTCGCTGGAGGGGCACTATAATTCACCCCTCCACTTT,TRBV18,TRBJ1-6,-,-
CASSKTGSGNTIYF,TGTGCCAGCAGTAAGACAGGGAGCGGAAACACCATATATTTT,TRBV6-6,TRBJ1-3,few,TRBD1
CASSLGLAGTWEQYF,TGTGCCAGCAGCTTGGGACTAGCGGGGACCTGGGAGCAGTACTTC,TRBV7-9,TRBJ2-7,-,TRBD2
CASSFVEYTEAFF,TGTGCCAGCAGCTTTGTCGAGTACACTGAAGCTTTCTTT,TRBV7-9,TRBJ1-1,once,-
CASSYSTGDGSPLHF,TGTGCCAGCAGTTACTCGACAGGGGACGGATCACCCCTCCACTTT,TRBV6-5,TRBJ1-6,few,TRBD1
CASTTSGGRETQYF,TGTGCCAGCACTACTAGCGGGGGGCGAGAGACCCAGTACTTC,TRBV2,TRBJ2-5,-,TRBD2
CSVEDLGRMDRYTF,TGCAGCGTTGAAGATCTAGGGAGGATGGACCGCTACACCTTC,TRBV29-1,TRBJ1-2,-,-
CASSLEGSSGNTIYF,TGTGCCAGCAGCCTAGAGGGCAGTTCTGGAAACACCATATATTTT,TRBV9,TRBJ1-3,many,-
CASSGIALSTDTQYF,TGTGCCAGCTCAGGGATAGCCCTCAGCACAGATACGCAGTATTTT,TRBV19,TRBJ2-3,-,-
CASSPEGSGYGYTF,TGTGCCAGTAGCCCCGAGGGGAGCGGCTATGGCTACACCTTC,TRBV19,TRBJ1-2,-,-
CASRASTGELFF,TGTGCCAGCAGAGCAAGCACCGGGGAGCTGTTTTTT,TRBV7-9,TRBJ2-2,-,-
CASRRDRQNEKLFF,TGTGCCAGCAGAAGAGACAGACAGAATGAAAAACTGTTTTTT,TRBV7-2,TRBJ1-4,-,-
CASSLLGPQGGSGYTF,TGTGCCAGCAGCTTGTTGGGACCGCAGGGGGGGAGTGGCTACACCTTC,TRBV27,TRBJ1-2,few,TRBD1
CASSRSGEAVTGELFF,TGTGCCAGCAGCCGAAGCGGGGAGGCGGTCACCGGGGAGCTGTTTTTT,TRBV7-2,TRBJ2-2,-,TRBD2
CATTSGRSTDTQYF,TGTGCCACTACTAGCGGGAGAAGCACAGATACGCAGTATTTT,TRBV7-9,TRBJ2-3,-,TRBD2
CASSLWTSGAGEQFF,TGTGCCAGCAGTTTATGGACTAGCGGGGCTGGTGAGCAGTTCTTC,TRBV28,TRBJ2-1,-,TRBD2
CASSPGLVRFFF,TGTGCCAGCAGTCCAGGACTAGTTCGTTTCTTCTTC,TRBV27,TRBJ2-1,many,TRBD2
CASNTGTSGVGTEAFF,TGTGCCAGCAATACAGGGACTAGCGGGGTGGGCACTGAAGCTTTCTTT,TRBV12-3/TRBV12-4,TRBJ1-1,-,-
CASSLGPDNSPLHF,TGTGCCAGCAGCTTAGGGCCGGATAATTCACCCCTCCACTTT,TRBV7-8,TRBJ1-6,-,-
CASSTPGPMHEQFF,TGTGCCAGCAGTACTCCCGGGCCGATGCATGAGCAGTTCTTC,TRBV10-3,TRBJ2-1,-,-
CASSEQGTYQPQHF,TGTGCCAGCAGCGAACAGGGGACGTATCAGCCCCAGCATTTT,TRBV9,TRBJ1-5,many,TRBD1
CASSSRGGGGPVYEQYF,TGTGCCAGCAGCTCTCGAGGTGGGGGAGGGCCTGTCTACGAGCAGTACTTC,TRBV7-2,TRBJ2-7,-,TRBD2
CAISQGVYEQYF,TGTGCCATCAGCCAGGGAGTCTACGAGCAGTACTTC,TRBV10-3,TRBJ2-7,few,-
CASSYSQAKGTDTQYF,TGTGCCAGCAGTTACTCGCAGGCCAAAGGCACAGATACGCAGTATTTT,TRBV6-5,TRBJ2-3,many,-
CASSLDEQGFNEQFF,TGCGCCAGCAGCTTGGACGAACAGGGGTTCAATGAGCAGTTCTTC,TRBV5-1,TRBJ2-1,once,TRBD1
CASSRDRNTEAFF,TGTGCCAGCAGCCGGGACAGGAACACTGAAGCTTTCTTT,TRBV7-2,TRBJ1-1,many,TRBD1
CSARTVGGEPYGYTF,TGCAGTGCTAGGACTGTGGGGGGGGAACCCTATGGCTACACCTTC,TRBV20-1,TRBJ1-2,-,-
CASSPYWTGGTGNTIYF,TGTGCCAGCAGCCCCTATTGGACAGGGGGAACTGGAAACACCATATATTTT,TRBV4-2,TRBJ1-3,-,TRBD1
CASSKTGSGYEQYF,TGCGCCAGCAGTAAGACAGGGTCCGGCTACGAGCAGTACTTC,TRBV10-2,TRBJ2-7,-,TRBD1
CASSFGQGQGYTF,TGTGCCAGCAGTTTCGGACAGGGACAGGGCTACACCTTC,TRBV7-6,TRBJ1-2,-,TRBD1
CASGRDTEGQPQHF,TGTGCCAGCGGCCGGGACACAGAAGGACAGCCCCAGCATTTT,TRBV6-1,TRBJ1-5,once,-
CASIFGGAGNEQYF,TGTGCCAGCATCTTTGGGGGGGCTGGCAACGAGCAGTACTTC,TRBV12-3/TRBV12-4,TRBJ2-7,few,-
CSVRAAENSPLHF,TGCAGCGTTCGGGCAGCAGAGAATTCACCCCTCCACTTT,TRBV29-1,TRBJ1-6,-,-
CSARDLRAGTNQPQHF,TGCAGTGCTAGAGATCTAAGGGCAGGGACAAATCAGCCCCAGCATTTT,TRBV20-1,TRBJ1-5,-,-
CSAGGLNQETQYF,TGCAGTGCTGGGGGACTAAACCAAGAGACCCAGTACTTC,TRBV20-1,TRBJ2-5,many,TRBD2
CASSFHANYGYTF,TGTGCCAGCAGTTTTCATGCTAACTATGGCTACACCTTC,TRBV7-2,TRBJ1-2,-,-
CASSWTGADSPLHF,TGTGCCAGCAGTTGGACAGGGGCTGATTCACCCCTCCACTTT,TRBV12-3/TRBV12-4,TRBJ1-6,many,TRBD1
CASYSSYNEQFF,TGCGCCAGCTACAGCTCCTACAATGAGCAGTTCTTC,TRBV10-2,TRBJ2-1,-,-
CASSLGGLAVSGETQYF,TGTGCCAGCAGCTTAGGGGGACTAGCGGTGTCAGGGGAGACCCAGTACTTC,TRBV11-3,TRBJ2-5,-,TRBD2
CAISESGPQRMETQYF,TGTGCCATCAGTGAGTCGGGGCCCCAGAGGATGGAGACCCAGTACTTC,TRBV10-3,TRBJ2-5,-,-
CASSWQGGDNELFF,TGTGCCAGCAGCTGGCAGGGAGGAGACAATGAGCTGTTTTTT,TRBV7-3,TRBJ2-2,-,-
CASSDRGVAEAFF,TGTGCCAGCAGTGACAGGGGAGTAGCTGAAGCTTTCTTT,TRBV6-4,TRBJ1-1,many,-
CSAGPGTHTEAFF,TGCAGTGCTGGGCCCGGGACACACACTGAAGCTTTCTTT,TRBV20-1,TRBJ1-1,many,-
CAISGPSRDYGYTF,TGTGCCATCAGTGGGCCCTCGCGGGACTATGGCTACACCTTC,TRBV10-3,TRBJ1-2,-,-
CASSIEGTGVYGYTF,TGTGCCAGCAGTATCGAAGGGACAGGAGTCTATGGCTACACCTTC,TRBV12-3/TRBV12-4,TRBJ1-2,many,TRBD1